This T cell receptor beta chain was obtained from a study of regulatory T cells in long-lasting Graves disease. This clonotype was picked up many times. Its antigen remains unidentified. Stated time point: newly diagnosed GD, antithyroid drugs for less than 3 months. Extracted PBMC RNA gave rise to the TCR library. With iRepertoire HTBI primers and Arm-PCR of CDR3 regions, TCR beta libraries were built. TCRdb processed the multiplex PCR reads anew with MiXCR; each CDR3 protein has one entry. This table has over 450,000 distinct CDR3 sequences, approximately 12% appearing once. The study, taken as a whole, reports: Results may be inaccurate due to the small sample size. Newly diagnosed patients had higher TCR diversity than persistent Graves' patients did.

The data were also submitted as part of a second study, on T cells in Graves' hyperthyroidism and ophthalmopathy.

Sequenced material: peripheral blood mononuclear cells (PBMCs), taken at new diagnosis, from a patient treated with antithyroid drugs. This clonotype was obtained from a woman in her twenties or thirties with Graves disease.

The CDR3 DNA follows: TGTGCCACCAGCAGAGATCGAGGGCGGGTGGAGGACTACGAGCAGTACTTC. It translates to CATSRDRGRVEDYEQYF. The chain joins TRBV15 to TRBJ2-7; D might be TRBD2 (5 bases). The CDR3 is made up of 17 amino acids. The germline V and J ends were trimmed by 0 bases and 3 bases, with 18 bases remaining between them. Germline values: CDR1 LNHNV, CDR2 YYDKDF (reference sequence).